Below, 23 T cell receptor beta chains from the same sample are listed, as sequenced in a study of blood T cell repertoires in COVID-19. The table came from immunoSEQ multiplex PCR; TCRdb's copy has only in-frame clones and leaves some out. The sample holds more than 95,000 clones, 87% seen once. The specimen sequenced was peripheral blood. The receptors here all came from a human donor in a cohort sampled during active COVID-19.

The gene calls are TRBV7-9 and TRBJ2-7; no reliable D call. V was pared by 2 bases and J by 4 bases, with 6 bases between. Per germline, CDR1 SEHNR and CDR2 FQNEAQ (reference sequence). The CDR3 covers 12 residues. CDR3 sequence (DNA): TGTGCCAGCAGCTTAAACGGTTACGAGCAGTACTTC. Translating gives CASSLNGYEQYF.

V gene TRBV27 combines with J gene TRBJ2-6; TRBD2 is a possible D gene (5 bases). From germline, CDR1 is MNHEY and CDR2 SMNVEV (reference sequence). This CDR3 has 16 residues. Trimming took off 2 bases at V and 0 bases at J, with 8 bases between the two ends. The chain's CDR3 is CASSLRGTSGANVLTF. The CDR3 region has the DNA TGTGCCAGCAGTTTACGGGGTACCTCTGGGGCCAACGTCCTGACTTTC.

V gene TRBV6-5 combines with J gene TRBJ1-5; TRBD1 is a possible D gene (6 bases). The CDR3 extends over 15 amino acids. Trimming shortened V by 0 bases and J by 4 bases, and 10 bases separated the two germline ends. Germline assignment: CDR1 MNHEY and CDR2 SVGAGI. The DNA for the CDR3 is TGTGCCAGCAGTTACTCGGGGACACTTAATCAGCCCCAGCATTTT. It codes for CASSYSGTLNQPQHF.

The V call is TRBV6-6, the J call TRBJ2-7; 8 positions agree with TRBD1. CDR3 length equals 13 residues. CDR1 and CDR2 (germline): MNHNY, SVGAGI (reference sequence). V dropped 5 bases and J dropped 12; count of bases not matched to a gene: 12. The CDR3 loop reads CASSHEVRQGMYF. The DNA for the CDR3 is TGTGCCAGCAGTCACGAGGTACGACAGGGGATGTACTTC.

The genes are TRBV24-1 and TRBJ2-2, with TRBD1 matching over 9 bases. CDR1 KGHDR and CDR2 SFDVKD come from the germline V gene. The CDR3 length is 17 residues. Trimming took 3 bases from V and 7 from J; bases not matched to a gene: 11. For the CDR3, the DNA is TGTGCCACCAGTGATCCAACCGGGACAGGGAAAGTCGGGGAGCTGTTTTTT. This encodes CATSDPTGTGKVGELFF.

The J gene is TRBJ1-5, the V gene TRBV3-1 (or the pseudogene TRBV3-2), with 9 bases identical to TRBD1. The CDR3 runs to 14 residues. Germline lookup yields CDR1 LGHDT and CDR2 YNNKEL (reference sequence). J gave up 9 bases and V 1 base, and 4 bases lay outside the gene matches. CDR3 DNA: TGTGCCAGCAGCCAAGCTACAGGGGGCACGCCCCAGCATTTT. This gives the protein CASSQATGGTPQHF.

This clone was recorded once. The rearrangement uses TRBV24-1 and TRBJ1-5; 7 nucleotides match TRBD1. Germline CDR1 KGHDR, CDR2 SFDVKD. CDR3 size: 14 residues. The ends lost 5 bases at V and 6 bases at J; junction bases unmatched: 6. CDR3 sequence reads: CATSADRDFQPQHF. CDR3 sequence (DNA): TGTGCCACCAGTGCCGACAGGGATTTTCAGCCCCAGCATTTT.

This chain joins TRBV5-5 and TRBJ2-3; 10 nucleotides agree with TRBD1. Trimming cost V 3 bases and J 5 bases; bases outside gene matches: 6. The CDR3 has 15 amino acids. CDR1 and CDR2 from the germline V gene are SGHKS and YYEKEE (reference sequence). DNA of the CDR3: TGTGCCAGCAGCTCAGGGGACAGGGGTAGAGATACGCAGTATTTT. This translates into CASSSGDRGRDTQYF.

The chain is built from TRBV29-1 and TRBJ1-6; D gene ambiguous. The CDR3 is made up of 12 amino acids. CDR1 is SQVTM and CDR2 is ANQGSEA in the germline V gene. Trimming pared 4 bases from V and 7 bases from J, leaving 8 bases between. Here the CDR3 DNA reads TGCAGCGTTGCGATTGAGAATTCACCCCTCCACTTT. It translates to CSVAIENSPLHF. Full variable domain (missing parts from reference TRBV29-1 and TRBJ1-6): SAVISQKPSRDICQRGTSLTIQCQVDSQVTMMFWYRQQPGQSLTLIATANQGSEATYESGFVIDKFPISRPNLTFSTLTVSNMSPEDSSIYLCSVAIENSPLHFGNGTRLTVT.

CDR3 amino acids: CSAGGETQYF. The CDR3 DNA sequence: TGCAGTGCGGGGGGGGAGACCCAGTACTTC. The chain employs TRBV20-1 and TRBJ2-5, with 7 bases identical to TRBD2. V lost 6 bases, J lost 5 bases, and 0 bases stayed unmatched. The CDR3 is made up of 10 amino acids. Germline assignment: CDR1 DFQATT and CDR2 SNEGSKA (reference sequence).

This chain connects TRBV3-1 (or the pseudogene TRBV3-2) to TRBJ2-7; 9 bases match TRBD2. Germline CDR1 and CDR2: LGHDT and YNNKEL (reference sequence). J was trimmed by 3 bases and V by 4 bases; bases with no gene match: 10. The CDR3 sequence is 16 residues long. CDR3 in amino acids: CASSRSTERGVYEQYF. CDR3 DNA sequence: TGTGCCAGCAGCCGCTCGACCGAGCGGGGGGTCTACGAGCAGTACTTC.

The chain couples TRBV3-1 (or the pseudogene TRBV3-2) to TRBJ1-5; 7 bases agree with TRBD1. In germline, CDR1 is LGHDT, CDR2 YNNKEL (reference sequence). This CDR3 is 12 amino acids long. The V gene end was trimmed by 6 bases and the J gene end by 6 bases; junction bases not matched to a gene: 2. The CDR3, as DNA: TGTGCCAGCAGTGACAGGGCTCAGCCCCAGCATTTT. As protein: CASSDRAQPQHF.

The rearrangement links TRBV11-2 to TRBJ1-1, with D uncertain. Per germline, CDR1 SGHAT and CDR2 FQNNGV. The V end was cut by 4 bases, the J end by 0 bases, with 12 bases between. The CDR3 is 15 amino acids. Here the CDR3 reads CASSYRTSVNTEAFF. CDR3 in DNA: TGTGCCAGCAGCTACCGGACTTCAGTGAACACTGAAGCTTTCTTT. Filled out from reference TRBV11-2 and TRBJ1-1, the complete variable domain reads EAGVAQSPRYKIIEKRQSVAFWCNPISGHATLYWYQQILGQGPKLLIQFQNNGVVDDSQLPKDRFSAERLKGVDSTLKIQPAKLEDSAVYLCASSYRTSVNTEAFFGQGTRLTVV.

The CDR3 sequence is CASSTTPSATNEKLFF. The CDR3 nucleotides are TGTGCCAGCTCAACTACGCCGTCCGCAACTAATGAAAAACTGTTTTTT. V usage is TRBV18 and J usage is TRBJ1-4; the D is unclear. Germline values: CDR1 KGHSH, CDR2 LQKENI. V gave up 5 bases and J gave up 0 bases, with 13 bases separating them. The CDR3 is made up of 16 amino acids.

The V call is TRBV6-1, the J call TRBJ2-1, with a weak D call TRBD2 (5 bases). The CDR3 contains 11 residues. V was pared by 3 bases and J by 11 bases, with 8 bases between. The germline gives CDR1 MNHNS, CDR2 SASEGT. Written as DNA, the CDR3 is TGTGCCAGCAGTGATCTCGGGAAGCAGTTCTTC. Residues: CASSDLGKQFF.

The gene calls are TRBV5-1 and TRBJ2-4; tentatively, D is TRBD2 (5 bases). V was shortened by 4 bases and J by 0 bases, with 14 bases between the two germline ends. Germline CDR1 reads SGHRS; CDR2 reads YFSETQ. CDR3 size: 16 residues. The CDR3 region is CASSPTADLAKNIQYF. The DNA for the CDR3 is TGCGCCAGCAGCCCTACAGCGGACCTAGCCAAAAACATTCAGTACTTC.

In nucleotides, the CDR3 is TGTGCCATTCTTCAAGAGACCCAGTACTTC. Translating gives CAILQETQYF. The rearrangement links TRBV27 to TRBJ2-5; D not certain. This CDR3 contains 10 residues. Trimming removed 10 bases from V and 2 bases from J, with 5 bases in between. Germline-derived CDR1 and CDR2 are MNHEY and SMNVEV (reference sequence).

The chain is built from TRBV18 and TRBJ1-3; no reliable D call. Germline CDR1 and CDR2: KGHSH and LQKENI. The CDR3 extends over 15 amino acids. With 3 bases removed from V and 0 bases from J, the gap between germline ends came to 9 bases. The CDR3 here is CASSPGPSSGNTIYF. DNA for the CDR3: TGTGCCAGCTCACCTGGCCCTAGCTCTGGAAACACCATATATTTT.

The rearrangement uses TRBV10-2 and TRBJ2-7, with 10 nucleotides matching TRBD1. The CDR3 has 14 amino acids. Trimming removed 8 bases from V and 7 bases from J; junction bases left unmatched: 11. Per the germline V gene, CDR1 is WSHSY and CDR2 is SAAADI. The CDR3 DNA sequence: TGCGCCAGCGGGGTGGGACAGGGGACGTGGGAGCAGTACTTC. The encoded protein is CASGVGQGTWEQYF.

The J gene is TRBJ2-2, the V gene TRBV5-6; D may be TRBD1 (6 bases). There are 17 residues in the CDR3. With 5 bases removed from V and 0 bases from J, the gap between germline ends came to 17 bases. The V gene's germline CDR1 is SGHDT and CDR2 YYEEEE. Here the CDR3 reads CASSSATGYANTGELFF. In DNA, the CDR3 is TGTGCCAGCAGTTCGGCGACAGGCTATGCGAACACCGGGGAGCTGTTTTTT.

This clone has just one count. J is TRBJ2-5 and V is TRBV19; maybe TRBD1 (5 bases). V lost 5 bases, J lost 3 bases, and 16 bases lay in between. CDR1 and CDR2 from the germline V gene are LNHDA and SQIVND (reference sequence). The CDR3 runs to 15 residues. CDR3 DNA: TGTGCCAGTAGTTCGACCAGGGTCCCCAAAGAGACCCAGTACTTC. Translated, it gives CASSSTRVPKETQYF. Full variable domain (rest looked up from reference TRBV19 and TRBJ2-5): DGGITQSPKYLFRKEGQNVTLSCEQNLNHDAMYWYRQDPGQGLRLIYYSQIVNDFQKGDIAEGYSVSREKKESFPLTVTSAQKNPTAFYLCASSSTRVPKETQYFGPGTRLLVL.

This chain links TRBV6-5 with TRBJ2-7; TRBD2 matches 10 bases. V was clipped by 5 bases and J by 3 bases; unmatched bases: 7. This CDR3 is built from 15 residues. Germline CDR1 is MNHEY and CDR2 is SVGAGI. This chain's CDR3 is CASSTRTSGGYEQYF. In DNA form, the CDR3 reads TGTGCCAGCAGTACCCGGACTAGCGGAGGCTACGAGCAGTACTTC.

This sequence joins TRBV29-1 and TRBJ1-1; a possible D gene is TRBD1 (6 bases). The germline gives CDR1 SQVTM, CDR2 ANQGSEA. The CDR3 is made up of 12 amino acids. CDR3 nucleotides: TGCAGTACAAATAACAGGGACACTGAAGCTTTCTTT. It encodes CSTNNRDTEAFF. Together with reference TRBV29-1 and TRBJ1-1, the CDR3 gives the full variable domain: SAVISQKPSRDICQRGTSLTIQCQVDSQVTMMFWYRQQPGQSLTLIATANQGSEATYESGFVIDKFPISRPNLTFSTLTVSNMSPEDSSIYLCSTNNRDTEAFFGQGTRLTVV.